The present TCR beta chain was sequenced within a study of shared clonotypes between healthy human individuals. Findings and limits, study-wide: Among non-shared clonotypes, generation probabilities were lower than among those shared by all four donors. Larger richness was generally estimated for naive than memory subsets.

The study separated CD4+ cells into CD45RA+ naive and CD45RA-negative memory subsets. An even split of each subset's genomic DNA across several immunoSEQ plates was performed. TCRdb keeps only in-frame clones here, not all; method: immunoSEQ multiplex PCR. Of around 2.5 million clones in the sample, under 95% were seen once. Between the trimmed V and J ends, which lost 6 bases and 6 bases, there was a span of 18 bases. This CDR3 spans 14 amino acids. Germline CDR1 is MDHEN and CDR2 is SYDVKM. Details on this clone: The antigen is undetermined.

Sequenced sample: naive CD4+ T cells from PBMCs. Specified subset: CD45RA+ positively selected. This sequence joins TRBV28 and TRBJ2-7, with D perhaps TRBD1 or TRBD2 (5 bases each). This TCR came from a young man in good health. Some clones in this sample may be carry-over from other donors' samples. The CDR3, as DNA: TGTGCCAGCAGCTACCTATTTGGGGGACCCGAGCAGTACTTC. It encodes CASSYLFGGPEQYF.